This paragraph covers one T cell receptor beta chain sequence. This entry is derived from a study of blood T cell repertoires in COVID-19. Study information: There were acute and convalescent COVID-19 samples, and they came from the United States, Italy and Spain. The cDNA or gDNA used as material had been derived from T cells, B-cell-depleted T cells, or PBMCs.

This CDR3 comprises 13 residues. V was pared by 4 bases and J by 5 bases, with 8 bases between. CDR1 is MDHEN, CDR2 SYDVKM, per germline. Per the original methods: Nucleated cell number was recorded as an estimate derived from reference gene primer amplification. Only in-frame clones appear in the TCRdb table, and some are missing; sequencing was by immunoSEQ multiplex PCR. V and J calls and clone size follow that table, whereas D and trimming were derived from the DNA. Here the sample spans about 100,000 clones, 86% being singletons. The clonotype comes from a man older than 75 with acute or convalescent COVID-19. This chain joins TRBV28 and TRBJ2-2; TRBD1 is a possible D gene (6 bases). The material sequenced was peripheral blood. The CDR3 DNA reads TGTGCCAGCAGTTCAGGGGCTACCGGGGAGCTGTTTTTT. This codes for CASSSGATGELFF. The full variable domain, completed using reference TRBV28 and TRBJ2-2, is DVKVTQSSRYLVKRTGEKVFLECVQDMDHENMFWYRQDPGLGLRLIYFSYDVKMKEKGDIPEGYSVSREKKERFSLILESASTNQTSMYLCASSSGATGELFFGEGSRLTVL.